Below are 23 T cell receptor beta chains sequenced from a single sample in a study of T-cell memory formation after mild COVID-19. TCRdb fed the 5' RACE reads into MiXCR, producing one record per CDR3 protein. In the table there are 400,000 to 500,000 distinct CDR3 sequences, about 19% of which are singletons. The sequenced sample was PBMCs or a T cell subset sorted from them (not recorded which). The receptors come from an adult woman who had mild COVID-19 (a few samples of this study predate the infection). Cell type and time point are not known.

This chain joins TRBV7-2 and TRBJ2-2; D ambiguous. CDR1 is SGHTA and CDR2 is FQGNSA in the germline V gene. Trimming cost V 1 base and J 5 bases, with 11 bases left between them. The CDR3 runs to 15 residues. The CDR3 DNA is TGTGCCAGCAGCTTAGTGCGAGGCGTTACCGGGGAGCTGTTTTTT. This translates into CASSLVRGVTGELFF.

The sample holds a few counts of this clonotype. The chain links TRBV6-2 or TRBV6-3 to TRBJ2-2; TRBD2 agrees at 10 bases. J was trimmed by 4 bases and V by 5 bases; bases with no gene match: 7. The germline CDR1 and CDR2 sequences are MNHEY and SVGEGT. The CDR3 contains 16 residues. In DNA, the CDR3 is TGTGCCAGCAGTCCACTAGCGGGACTTTCCACCGGGGAGCTGTTTTTT. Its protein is CASSPLAGLSTGELFF.

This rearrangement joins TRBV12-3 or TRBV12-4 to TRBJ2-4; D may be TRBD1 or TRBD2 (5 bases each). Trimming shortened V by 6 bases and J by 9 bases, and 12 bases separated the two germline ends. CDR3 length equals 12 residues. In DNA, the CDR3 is TGTGCCAGCAGACGGGGCCAAAGCATTCAGTACTTC. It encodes CASRRGQSIQYF.

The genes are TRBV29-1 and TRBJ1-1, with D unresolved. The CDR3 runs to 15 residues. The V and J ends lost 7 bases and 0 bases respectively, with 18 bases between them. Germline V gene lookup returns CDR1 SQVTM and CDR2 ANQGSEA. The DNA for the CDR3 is TGCAGCGCCATCAAGCCCCCGGCGCTGAACACTGAAGCTTTCTTT. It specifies CSAIKPPALNTEAFF. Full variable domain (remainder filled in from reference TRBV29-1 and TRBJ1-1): SAVISQKPSRDICQRGTSLTIQCQVDSQVTMMFWYRQQPGQSLTLIATANQGSEATYESGFVIDKFPISRPNLTFSTLTVSNMSPEDSSIYLCSAIKPPALNTEAFFGQGTRLTVV.

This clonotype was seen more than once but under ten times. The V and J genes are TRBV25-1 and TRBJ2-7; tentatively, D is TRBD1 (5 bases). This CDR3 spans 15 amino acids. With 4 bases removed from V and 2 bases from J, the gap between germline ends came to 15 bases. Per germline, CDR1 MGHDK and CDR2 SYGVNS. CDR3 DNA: TGTGCCAGCAGTGTAGGGTCAGGGCAGACCTACGAGCAGTACTTC. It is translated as CASSVGSGQTYEQYF.

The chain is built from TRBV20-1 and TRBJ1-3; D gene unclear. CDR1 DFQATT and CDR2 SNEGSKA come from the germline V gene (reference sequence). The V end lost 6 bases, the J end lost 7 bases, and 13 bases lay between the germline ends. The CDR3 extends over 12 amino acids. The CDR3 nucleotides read TGCAGTGCCACGGCACCGGGGAACACCATATATTTT. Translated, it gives CSATAPGNTIYF.

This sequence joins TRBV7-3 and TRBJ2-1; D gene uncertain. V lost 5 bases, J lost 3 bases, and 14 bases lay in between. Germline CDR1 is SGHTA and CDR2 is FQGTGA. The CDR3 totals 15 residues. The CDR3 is CASSLTSSDYNEQFF. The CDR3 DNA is TGTGCCAGCAGCCTCACAAGTTCGGACTACAATGAGCAGTTCTTC. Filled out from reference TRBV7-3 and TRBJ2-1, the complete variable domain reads GAGVSQTPSNKVTEKGKYVELRCDPISGHTALYWYRQSLGQGPEFLIYFQGTGAADDSGLPNDRFFAVRPEGSVSTLKIQRTERGDSAVYLCASSLTSSDYNEQFFGPGTRLTVL.

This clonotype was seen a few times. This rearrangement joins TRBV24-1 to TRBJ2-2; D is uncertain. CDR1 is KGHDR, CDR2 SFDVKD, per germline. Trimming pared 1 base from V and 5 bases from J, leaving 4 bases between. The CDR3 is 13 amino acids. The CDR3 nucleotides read TGTGCCACCAGTGATTTTTCTACCGGGGAGCTGTTTTTT. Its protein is CATSDFSTGELFF.

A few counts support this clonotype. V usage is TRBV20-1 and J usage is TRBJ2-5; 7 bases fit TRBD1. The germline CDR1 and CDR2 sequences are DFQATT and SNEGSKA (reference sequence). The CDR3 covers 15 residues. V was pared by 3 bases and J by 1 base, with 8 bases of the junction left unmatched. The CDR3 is CSARGITGAQETQYF. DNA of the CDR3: TGCAGTGCTAGGGGAATTACAGGGGCCCAAGAGACCCAGTACTTC.

CDR3 in DNA: TGCGCCAGCAGCCAAGTTTTAGGGCCCTCCCGCTACGAGCAGTACTTC. It translates to CASSQVLGPSRYEQYF. The chain links TRBV4-3 to TRBJ2-7, with D unresolved. Looked up from germline, CDR1 is LGHNA and CDR2 is YSLEER. The CDR3 spans 16 residues. Trimming removed 1 base at V and 3 bases at J, with 16 bases between.

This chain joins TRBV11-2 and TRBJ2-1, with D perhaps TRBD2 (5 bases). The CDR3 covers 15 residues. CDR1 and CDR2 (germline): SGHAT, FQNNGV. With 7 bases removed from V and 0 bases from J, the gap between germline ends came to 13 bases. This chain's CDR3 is CASTLRRSSYNEQFF. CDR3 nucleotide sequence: TGTGCCAGCACGTTACGGAGGAGCTCCTACAATGAGCAGTTCTTC.

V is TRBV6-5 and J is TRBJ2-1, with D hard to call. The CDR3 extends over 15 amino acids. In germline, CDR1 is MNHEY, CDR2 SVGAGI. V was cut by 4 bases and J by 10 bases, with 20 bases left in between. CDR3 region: CASSSRPDPTREQFF. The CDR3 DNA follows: TGTGCCAGCAGTTCCCGACCAGATCCTACAAGAGAGCAGTTCTTC.

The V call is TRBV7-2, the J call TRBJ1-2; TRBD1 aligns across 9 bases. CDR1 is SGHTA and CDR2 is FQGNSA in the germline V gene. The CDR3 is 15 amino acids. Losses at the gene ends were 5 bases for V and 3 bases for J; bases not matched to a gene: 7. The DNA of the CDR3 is TGTGCCAGCAGCGCCCGGGACAGGGACTACTATGGCTACACCTTC. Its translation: CASSARDRDYYGYTF.

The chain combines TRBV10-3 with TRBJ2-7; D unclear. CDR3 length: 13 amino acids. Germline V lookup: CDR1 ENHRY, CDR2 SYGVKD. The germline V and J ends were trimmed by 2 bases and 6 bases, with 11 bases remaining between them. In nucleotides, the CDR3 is TGTGCCATCAGTGAGCCAAGACTGGGCGAGCAGTACTTC. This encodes CAISEPRLGEQYF.

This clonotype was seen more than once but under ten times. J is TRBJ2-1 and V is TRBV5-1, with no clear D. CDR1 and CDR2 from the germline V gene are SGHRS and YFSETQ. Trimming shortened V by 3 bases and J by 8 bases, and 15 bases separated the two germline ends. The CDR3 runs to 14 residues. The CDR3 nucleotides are TGCGCCAGCAGCTCCGGGTCGTTTACGGATGAGCAGTTCTTC. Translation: CASSSGSFTDEQFF.

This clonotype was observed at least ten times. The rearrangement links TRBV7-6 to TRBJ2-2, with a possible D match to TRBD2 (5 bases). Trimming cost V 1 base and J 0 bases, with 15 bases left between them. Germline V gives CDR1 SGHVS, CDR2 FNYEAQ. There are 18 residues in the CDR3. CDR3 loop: CASSLGLGSPSNTGELFF. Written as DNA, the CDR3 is TGTGCCAGCAGCTTAGGGTTGGGGAGCCCGTCGAACACCGGGGAGCTGTTTTTT.

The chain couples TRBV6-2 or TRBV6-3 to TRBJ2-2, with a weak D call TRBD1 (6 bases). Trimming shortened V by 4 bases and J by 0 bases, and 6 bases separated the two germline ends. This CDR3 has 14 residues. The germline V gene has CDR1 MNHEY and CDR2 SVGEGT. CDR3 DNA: TGTGCCAGCAGTTGGACAGCGAACACCGGGGAGCTGTTTTTT. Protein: CASSWTANTGELFF.

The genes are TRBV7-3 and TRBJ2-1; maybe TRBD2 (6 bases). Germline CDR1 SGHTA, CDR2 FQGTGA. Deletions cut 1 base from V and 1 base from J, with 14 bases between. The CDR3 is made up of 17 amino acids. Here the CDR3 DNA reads TGTGCCAGCAGCTTAAGTGGGGGGACCTATTCCTACAATGAGCAGTTCTTC. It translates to CASSLSGGTYSYNEQFF.

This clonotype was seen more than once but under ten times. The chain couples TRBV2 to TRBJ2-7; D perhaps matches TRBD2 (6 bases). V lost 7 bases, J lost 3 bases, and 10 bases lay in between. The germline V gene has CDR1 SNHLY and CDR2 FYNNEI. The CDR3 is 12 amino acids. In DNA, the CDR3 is TGTGCCAGCACCCGGGAGCTCTACGAGCAGTACTTC. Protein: CASTRELYEQYF. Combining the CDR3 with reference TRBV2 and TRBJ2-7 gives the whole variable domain EPEVTQTPSHQVTQMGQEVILRCVPISNHLYFYWYRQILGQKVEFLVSFYNNEISEKSEIFDDQFSVERPDGSNFTLKIRSTKLEDSAMYFCASTRELYEQYFGPGTRLTVT.

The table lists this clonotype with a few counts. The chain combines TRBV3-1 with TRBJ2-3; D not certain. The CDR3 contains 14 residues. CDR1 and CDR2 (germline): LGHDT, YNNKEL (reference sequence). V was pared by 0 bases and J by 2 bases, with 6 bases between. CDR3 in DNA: TGTGCCAGCAGCCAAGATTTCGACACAGATACGCAGTATTTT. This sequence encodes CASSQDFDTDTQYF.

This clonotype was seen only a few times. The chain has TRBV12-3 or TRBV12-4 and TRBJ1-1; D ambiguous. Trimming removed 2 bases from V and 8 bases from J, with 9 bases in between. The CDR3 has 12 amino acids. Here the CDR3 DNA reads TGTGCCAGCAGTTTAACGGGTCGCGAAGCTTTCTTT. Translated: CASSLTGREAFF.

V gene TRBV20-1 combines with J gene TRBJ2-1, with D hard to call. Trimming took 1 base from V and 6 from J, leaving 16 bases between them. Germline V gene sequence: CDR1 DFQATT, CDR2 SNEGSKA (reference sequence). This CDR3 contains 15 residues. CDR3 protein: CSARARPQGGNEQFF. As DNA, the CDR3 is TGCAGTGCTAGAGCCCGACCCCAAGGCGGCAATGAGCAGTTCTTC.

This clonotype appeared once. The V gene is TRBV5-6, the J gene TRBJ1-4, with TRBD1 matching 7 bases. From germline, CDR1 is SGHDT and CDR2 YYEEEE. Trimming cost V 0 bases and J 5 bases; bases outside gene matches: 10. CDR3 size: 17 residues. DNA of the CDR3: TGTGCCAGCAGCTTGGACGCAGGGGGAGCCTCAAATGAAAAACTGTTTTTT. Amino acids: CASSLDAGGASNEKLFF.